A selection of T cell receptor beta chains follows, all from one sample in a study of blood T cell repertoires in COVID-19. Clones were read by immunoSEQ multiplex PCR, and TCRdb kept only the in-frame ones, dropping some. The sample lists 150,000 or so clones; around 88% were seen once. Material for sequencing was peripheral blood. Source of these receptors: a human donor in a cohort sampled during active COVID-19. Both conserved end residues are trimmed from each CDR3. The order of the fields is V gene, CDR3 protein.

V gene: TRBV24-1; CDR3 protein: ASGTSGNNEQF
V gene: TRBV10-1; CDR3 protein: ASSAGRGVAGGHEQF
V gene: TRBV4-1; CDR3 protein: ASIPPRGLAGYEQY
V gene: TRBV6-2/TRBV6-3; CDR3 protein: ASSYGADYGYT
V gene: TRBV7-6; CDR3 protein: ASSLDPQGSYGYT
V gene: TRBV6-5; CDR3 protein: ASRRQGVLNTEAF
V gene: TRBV7-2; CDR3 protein: ASSFRSELYEQY
V gene: TRBV9; CDR3 protein: ASSSTGVGNSPLH
V gene: TRBV10-3; CDR3 protein: AISEVGLNTEAF
V gene: TRBV28; CDR3 protein: ASSLTLDSYYSNQPQH
V gene: TRBV28; CDR3 protein: ASSLRQVGYEQY
V gene: TRBV5-1; CDR3 protein: ASSLDHSYEQY
V gene: TRBV9; CDR3 protein: ASSVASGGETQY
V gene: TRBV7-9; CDR3 protein: ASSYSGQHYGYT
V gene: TRBV7-8; CDR3 protein: ASSHKEFQETQY
V gene: TRBV5-1; CDR3 protein: ASSLYTSDEKLF
V gene: TRBV6-2/TRBV6-3; CDR3 protein: ASSYRWTGGRKHQPQH
V gene: TRBV6-2/TRBV6-3; CDR3 protein: ASSRDRGDFNYGYT
V gene: TRBV19; CDR3 protein: ASSIGGTRPQH
V gene: TRBV5-1; CDR3 protein: ASSFWGGNEQF
V gene: TRBV3-1/TRBV3-2; CDR3 protein: ASSQAGQGIYEQY
V gene: TRBV2; CDR3 protein: ASSGGQGGFTGELF
V gene: TRBV9; CDR3 protein: ASSGLDSSTNEKLF
V gene: TRBV5-4; CDR3 protein: ASILQGTYGYT
V gene: TRBV19; CDR3 protein: ASSPWAYPYEQY
V gene: TRBV7-2; CDR3 protein: ASSPSGGPNNEQF
V gene: TRBV7-9; CDR3 protein: ASSLRQGPNTEAF
V gene: TRBV7-2; CDR3 protein: ASSLGRSGGLGEQY
V gene: TRBV11-3; CDR3 protein: ASSIRGGGTSVSSYEQY
V gene: TRBV5-1; CDR3 protein: ASSANSGYEQY
V gene: TRBV5-4; CDR3 protein: ASSLQGEETQY
V gene: TRBV11-3; CDR3 protein: ASSMGLGTDTQY
V gene: TRBV11-2; CDR3 protein: ASSPSGGALGTEAF
V gene: TRBV14; CDR3 protein: ASRTRGRQPQH
V gene: TRBV30; CDR3 protein: AWSFPGLLYEQY
V gene: TRBV6-1; CDR3 protein: ASSERGTGTYEQY
V gene: TRBV15; CDR3 protein: ATNQGTGGYEQY
V gene: TRBV2; CDR3 protein: ASSPQGAENTEAF
V gene: TRBV25-1; CDR3 protein: ASSVGTAREAF
V gene: TRBV5-6; CDR3 protein: ASSFRQGRQETQY
V gene: TRBV6-6; CDR3 protein: ASSPLPGTGGGYEQY
V gene: TRBV2; CDR3 protein: ASKNRGNQPQH
V gene: TRBV20-1; CDR3 protein: SASPYPGAYEQY
V gene: TRBV19; CDR3 protein: ASSTLTVSYGYT
V gene: TRBV15; CDR3 protein: ATSRKGGSGELF
V gene: TRBV5-1; CDR3 protein: ASTGTGVDTGELF
V gene: TRBV12-5; CDR3 protein: ASGFPLTGVNQPQH
V gene: TRBV2; CDR3 protein: ASSEIRAPTYGYT
V gene: TRBV18; CDR3 protein: ASSPGTSGGENEQF
V gene: TRBV28; CDR3 protein: ASSQNTGGHQPQH
V gene: TRBV20-1; CDR3 protein: SASRTGGGTEAF
V gene: TRBV6-2/TRBV6-3; CDR3 protein: ASSRELGVHEQY
V gene: TRBV7-7; CDR3 protein: ASSLVPSGGETQY
V gene: TRBV29-1; CDR3 protein: SVEHRNPSSGANVLT
V gene: TRBV9; CDR3 protein: ASSTLAGGGDTQY